The 14 T cell receptor beta chains below come from one sample, sequenced in a study of blood T cell repertoires in COVID-19. The method was immunoSEQ multiplex PCR; TCRdb's version includes in-frame clones alone and lacks a portion of them. The repertoire holds around 300,000 clones, with 85% to 90% as singletons. The sample was peripheral blood. These receptors were collected from a woman between 50 and 59 years old with active or convalescent COVID-19.

In its sample, this clone was seen a few times. Other DNA sequences in the sample encode the same CDR3. The V and J genes are TRBV12-3 or TRBV12-4 and TRBJ1-1, with D hard to call. CDR3 length: 11 residues. V gave up 3 bases and J gave up 7 bases, with 6 bases separating them. The CDR3 spells CASSLGGEAFF. CDR3 nucleotides: TGTGCCAGCAGTTTGGGAGGTGAAGCTTTCTTT.

The V and J genes are TRBV28 and TRBJ1-1; a weak D match, TRBD1 (6 bases). CDR1 MDHEN and CDR2 SYDVKM come from the germline V gene. The CDR3 consists of 14 residues. Trimming pared 1 base from V and 5 bases from J, leaving 11 bases between. The chain's CDR3 is CASSLYRAPTEAFF. CDR3 nucleotide sequence: TGTGCCAGCAGTTTATACAGGGCTCCGACTGAAGCTTTCTTT. The full variable domain, completed using reference TRBV28 and TRBJ1-1, is DVKVTQSSRYLVKRTGEKVFLECVQDMDHENMFWYRQDPGLGLRLIYFSYDVKMKEKGDIPEGYSVSREKKERFSLILESASTNQTSMYLCASSLYRAPTEAFFGQGTRLTVV.

This clone was observed a few times. The chain recombines TRBV18 with TRBJ2-2; perhaps TRBD1 as D (6 bases). The CDR3 runs to 14 residues. The germline V gene encodes CDR1 KGHSH and CDR2 LQKENI. Trimming took off 2 bases at V and 7 bases at J, with 11 bases between the two ends. The CDR3: CASSPGGYSGELFF. DNA of the CDR3: TGTGCCAGCTCACCAGGGGGCTACAGCGGGGAGCTGTTTTTT. Using reference TRBV18 and TRBJ2-2 for the parts outside the CDR3, the full variable domain is NAGVMQNPRHLVRRRGQEARLRCSPMKGHSHVYWYRQLPEEGLKFMVYLQKENIIDESGMPKERFSAEFPKEGPSILRIQQVVRGDSAAYFCASSPGGYSGELFFGEGSRLTVL.

The chain uses TRBV6-5 and TRBJ1-1, with D possibly TRBD1 on 6 matching bases. Germline CDR1 MNHEY, CDR2 SVGAGI. Trimming took off 5 bases at V and 0 bases at J, with 7 bases between the two ends. The CDR3 covers 13 residues. The chain's CDR3 is CASSTGMNTEAFF. In DNA, the CDR3 is TGTGCCAGCAGTACAGGGATGAACACTGAAGCTTTCTTT.

V gene TRBV7-2 combines with J gene TRBJ1-5; tentatively, D is TRBD1 (5 bases). The CDR3 loop spans 16 amino acids. Trimming took 0 bases from V and 5 from J, leaving 14 bases between them. In germline, CDR1 is SGHTA, CDR2 FQGNSA. The DNA for the CDR3 is TGTGCCAGCAGCTTAGCGACAGTTAGTCTGTATCAGCCCCAGCATTTT. Translation gives CASSLATVSLYQPQHF.

The chain recombines TRBV18 with TRBJ1-2; D is possibly TRBD1 (5 bases). CDR3 length equals 13 residues. Germline V gene data show CDR1 as KGHSH and CDR2 as LQKENI. V was trimmed by 4 bases and J by 7 bases, leaving 13 bases between them. CDR3 residues: CASSQGREGGYTF. The CDR3 region has the DNA TGTGCCAGCTCACAGGGCAGGGAGGGTGGCTACACCTTC.

The chain combines TRBV7-9 with TRBJ2-1; 7 nucleotides match TRBD2. V was pared by 2 bases and J by 2 bases, with 6 bases of the junction left unmatched. From germline, CDR1 is SEHNR and CDR2 FQNEAQ (reference sequence). The CDR3 is 16 amino acids. For the CDR3, the DNA is TGTGCCAGCAGCTTACCGGGACTAATTACCTACAATGAGCAGTTCTTC. It encodes CASSLPGLITYNEQFF.

The V gene is TRBV19, the J gene TRBJ2-4, with 11 bases lining up with TRBD1. The trim removed 5 bases at V and 2 bases at J, leaving 5 bases unmatched. The CDR3 loop spans 16 amino acids. CDR1 is LNHDA, CDR2 SQIVND, per germline (reference sequence). CDR3 DNA sequence: TGTGCCAGTAGTGGATGGGACAGGGGGTCCAAAAACATTCAGTACTTC. It yields the protein CASSGWDRGSKNIQYF.

This clone has a handful of counts. The rearrangement joins TRBV7-9 to TRBJ1-1, with 7 bases fitting TRBD1. Germline CDR1 reads SEHNR; CDR2 reads FQNEAQ (reference sequence). This CDR3 has 15 amino acids. J lost 1 base, V lost 5 bases, and 7 bases had no gene match. CDR3 region: CASSTRQGRNTEAFF. The CDR3, as DNA: TGTGCCAGCAGCACTCGACAGGGCCGGAACACTGAAGCTTTCTTT.

The chain employs TRBV30 and TRBJ2-7; D is unresolved. From germline, CDR1 is GTSNPN and CDR2 SVGIG (reference sequence). The CDR3 runs to 11 residues. With 4 bases removed from V and 1 base from J, the gap between germline ends came to 5 bases. Here the CDR3 reads CAWTLSYEQYF. CDR3 sequence (DNA): TGTGCCTGGACCCTTTCCTACGAGCAGTACTTC.

The rearrangement joins TRBV3-1 (or the pseudogene TRBV3-2) to TRBJ2-7, with 8 bases matching TRBD1. CDR3 length: 16 amino acids. With V trimmed by 4 bases and J by 5 bases, 13 bases remained unmatched. Germline CDR1 and CDR2: LGHDT and YNNKEL (reference sequence). CDR3 bases: TGTGCCAGCAGCCTCATCGGACAGGGCCGCAACCACGAGCAGTACTTC. Translated, it gives CASSLIGQGRNHEQYF.

The gene calls are TRBV24-1 and TRBJ2-1; 12 bases fit TRBD2. The CDR3 consists of 16 residues. The germline gives CDR1 KGHDR, CDR2 SFDVKD. V lost 9 bases and J lost 10; bases outside the gene matches: 15. The CDR3 spells CATGRLAGVLVEEQFF. CDR3 nucleotide sequence: TGTGCCACCGGACGACTAGCGGGGGTACTTGTGGAAGAGCAGTTCTTC.

The chain employs TRBV28 and TRBJ1-5, with no clear D. Germline V gives CDR1 MDHEN, CDR2 SYDVKM. CDR3 length: 17 residues. V gave up 6 bases and J gave up 3 bases, with 21 bases separating them. CDR3 DNA sequence: TGTGCCAGCAGCAAAACCCCAGAGGGCAAGGTCAATCAGCCCCAGCATTTT. Translating it yields CASSKTPEGKVNQPQHF.

CDR3 amino acids: CASSQTGGLLGYTF. CDR3 DNA: TGTGCCAGCAGTCAGACAGGGGGCTTGCTGGGCTACACCTTC. The rearrangement joins TRBV2 to TRBJ1-2; 10 bases align to TRBD1. With V trimmed by 5 bases and J by 8 bases, 8 bases remained unmatched. The CDR3 is made up of 14 amino acids. The germline CDR1 and CDR2 sequences are SNHLY and FYNNEI.